Listed below are T cell receptor beta chains from one sample, sequenced in a study of T-cell memory formation after mild COVID-19. MiXCR was run by TCRdb on the 5' RACE reads, yielding one entry per CDR3 protein. The top ten hold around a fifth of the sample, which has about 310,000 distinct CDR3 sequences, 15% to 20% seen once. The sequenced sample consisted of PBMCs or a T cell subset sorted from them (not recorded which). Every receptor here comes from a man aged 18 to 30 who had mild COVID-19 (a few samples of this study predate the infection). Cell type and time point are not known. Each CDR3 is given with its conserved first and last residue. The order of the fields is D gene, J gene, clone size, V gene, CDR3 DNA, CDR3 protein. D genes are given only for firm matches. The size entry is marked missing in some rows and otherwise reads once, few, many or a size class.

d_gene: TRBD2
j_gene: TRBJ2-1
abundance: few
v_gene: TRBV24-1
CDR3nt: TGTGCCACCAGTGAGCCTAGCGGGGGCTACAATGAGCAGTTCTTC
CDR3aa: CATSEPSGGYNEQFF

d_gene: TRBD2
j_gene: TRBJ2-5
abundance: few
v_gene: TRBV4-2
CDR3nt: TGTGCCAGCAGCCACGCCCGGGGTGGCGGGGGGGCGGAGACCCAGTACTTC
CDR3aa: CASSHARGGGGAETQYF

d_gene: NA
j_gene: TRBJ1-1
abundance: few
v_gene: TRBV29-1
CDR3nt: TGCAGCGCTTTACCCACGGGGTCGATTCAGGGGACTGAAGCTTTCTTT
CDR3aa: CSALPTGSIQGTEAFF

d_gene: TRBD2
j_gene: TRBJ2-5
abundance: many
v_gene: TRBV11-2
CDR3nt: TGTGCCAGCAGCTTAGGGCGGGGGGGGCAAGAGACCCAGTACTTC
CDR3aa: CASSLGRGGQETQYF

d_gene: TRBD1
j_gene: TRBJ1-6
abundance: many
v_gene: TRBV7-9
CDR3nt: TGTGCCAGCAGCTTGCCGGACAGGGATAATTCACCCCTCCACTTT
CDR3aa: CASSLPDRDNSPLHF

d_gene: NA
j_gene: TRBJ1-1
abundance: NA
v_gene: TRBV7-6
CDR3nt: TGTGCCAGCAGCTTAGGGGGAGACAAGAACACTGAAGCTTTCTTT
CDR3aa: CASSLGGDKNTEAFF

d_gene: NA
j_gene: TRBJ1-1
abundance: NA
v_gene: TRBV12-3/TRBV12-4
CDR3nt: TGTGCCAGCAGTCCCCATCAGAACACTGAAGCTTTCTTT
CDR3aa: CASSPHQNTEAFF

d_gene: TRBD1
j_gene: TRBJ2-3
abundance: NA
v_gene: TRBV12-3/TRBV12-4
CDR3nt: TGTGCCAGCAGTTCAAACAGGGGCGCAGATACGCAGTATTTT
CDR3aa: CASSSNRGADTQYF

d_gene: NA
j_gene: TRBJ1-2
abundance: few
v_gene: TRBV7-2
CDR3nt: TGTGCCAGCAGCTACAGGTATTCGGATGGCTACACCTTC
CDR3aa: CASSYRYSDGYTF

d_gene: TRBD1
j_gene: TRBJ1-4
abundance: few
v_gene: TRBV7-9
CDR3nt: TGTGCCAGCAGCCCACGACAGGGGGCGGATGAAAAACTGTTTTTT
CDR3aa: CASSPRQGADEKLFF

d_gene: NA
j_gene: TRBJ2-3
abundance: NA
v_gene: TRBV2
CDR3nt: TGTGCCAAACCCCCCTGGGGAAGCACAGATACGCAGTATTTT
CDR3aa: CAKPPWGSTDTQYF

d_gene: NA
j_gene: TRBJ1-2
abundance: NA
v_gene: TRBV10-3
CDR3nt: TGTGCCATCAGTGATTCCCAGGACACCCTCTTC
CDR3aa: CAISDSQDTLF

d_gene: NA
j_gene: TRBJ1-1
abundance: NA
v_gene: TRBV4-1
CDR3nt: TGCGCCAGCAGCCAAGAGTGGGGTCTGGACACTGAAGCTTTCTTT
CDR3aa: CASSQEWGLDTEAFF

d_gene: NA
j_gene: TRBJ1-1
abundance: many
v_gene: TRBV6-4
CDR3nt: TGTGCCAGCAAAGCACAGGAGGAAGGGGCCGCTGAAGCTTTCTTT
CDR3aa: CASKAQEEGAAEAFF

d_gene: NA
j_gene: TRBJ2-5
abundance: many
v_gene: TRBV4-3
CDR3nt: TGCGCCAGCAGCCAGGGGACATACCAAGAGACCCAGTACTTC
CDR3aa: CASSQGTYQETQYF

d_gene: NA
j_gene: TRBJ2-7
abundance: NA
v_gene: TRBV11-3
CDR3nt: TGTGCCAGCAGCCCAGCTACGGGGTGGGAGCAGTACTTC
CDR3aa: CASSPATGWEQYF

d_gene: NA
j_gene: TRBJ1-1
abundance: NA
v_gene: TRBV27
CDR3nt: TGTGCCAGCAGTTTATCGACGTGGGGGGACACTGAAGCTTTCTTT
CDR3aa: CASSLSTWGDTEAFF

d_gene: NA
j_gene: TRBJ2-7
abundance: few
v_gene: TRBV12-3/TRBV12-4
CDR3nt: TGTGCCAGCAGCCGGGTGGACGGGGCCTACGAGCAGTACTTC
CDR3aa: CASSRVDGAYEQYF

d_gene: NA
j_gene: TRBJ1-2
abundance: few
v_gene: TRBV28
CDR3nt: TGTGCCAGCAGCCGTCCGGAGCGTGATTATGGCTACACCTTC
CDR3aa: CASSRPERDYGYTF

d_gene: NA
j_gene: TRBJ2-1
abundance: NA
v_gene: TRBV7-3
CDR3nt: TGTGCCAGCAGCTTGAAGACTCGCTTTACCTACAATGAGCAGTTCTTC
CDR3aa: CASSLKTRFTYNEQFF

d_gene: TRBD2
j_gene: TRBJ2-2
abundance: many
v_gene: TRBV4-1
CDR3nt: TGCGCCAGCAGCCCCCAGGTGGGAGGGGCCGGGGAGCTGTTTTTT
CDR3aa: CASSPQVGGAGELFF

d_gene: NA
j_gene: TRBJ2-1
abundance: few
v_gene: TRBV7-9
CDR3nt: TGTGCCAGCAGCCGAGGTCTCCTAAGCTCCTACAATGAGCAGTTCTTC
CDR3aa: CASSRGLLSSYNEQFF

d_gene: NA
j_gene: TRBJ2-5
abundance: few
v_gene: TRBV4-1
CDR3nt: TGCGCCAGCAGCCAAGATCTGGTAGCGGCAGAGACCCAGTACTTC
CDR3aa: CASSQDLVAAETQYF

d_gene: NA
j_gene: TRBJ2-3
abundance: few
v_gene: TRBV20-1
CDR3nt: TGCAGTGCTACCCCTTTGGGGGACGGAAACACAGATACGCAGTATTTT
CDR3aa: CSATPLGDGNTDTQYF

d_gene: NA
j_gene: TRBJ2-2
abundance: NA
v_gene: TRBV7-2
CDR3nt: TGTGCCAGCAGCTTAGAGGGTAGATTGATCGGGGAGCTGTTTTTT
CDR3aa: CASSLEGRLIGELFF

d_gene: NA
j_gene: TRBJ2-3
abundance: many
v_gene: TRBV7-9
CDR3nt: TGTGCCAGCAGCTTTGGAGGGGGCGCAGATACGCAGTATTTT
CDR3aa: CASSFGGGADTQYF

d_gene: NA
j_gene: TRBJ1-2
abundance: few
v_gene: TRBV5-7
CDR3nt: TGTGCCAGCAGCTTTTCCGTCCCCTATGGCTACACCTTC
CDR3aa: CASSFSVPYGYTF

d_gene: TRBD1
j_gene: TRBJ2-7
abundance: many
v_gene: TRBV7-3
CDR3nt: TGTGCCAGCAGCCCCGGGACAGGCTACGAGCAGTACTTC
CDR3aa: CASSPGTGYEQYF

d_gene: TRBD1
j_gene: TRBJ2-2
abundance: few
v_gene: TRBV7-3
CDR3nt: TGTGCCAGCAGCTTAACGCGACAGGGGACAGGGGAGCTGTTTTTT
CDR3aa: CASSLTRQGTGELFF

d_gene: TRBD2
j_gene: TRBJ2-7
abundance: NA
v_gene: TRBV5-1
CDR3nt: TGCGCCAGCAGCGAGCGACTAGCGGGACGCTACGAGCAGTACTTC
CDR3aa: CASSERLAGRYEQYF

d_gene: NA
j_gene: TRBJ2-5
abundance: few
v_gene: TRBV4-3
CDR3nt: TGCGCCAGCAGCCAAGATCCAGGGGTGATGGAGACCCAGTACTTC
CDR3aa: CASSQDPGVMETQYF

d_gene: NA
j_gene: TRBJ2-1
abundance: many
v_gene: TRBV4-2
CDR3nt: TGTGCCAGCAGCCAAGATGACGGCTCCTACAATGAGCAGTTCTTC
CDR3aa: CASSQDDGSYNEQFF

d_gene: NA
j_gene: TRBJ1-2
abundance: NA
v_gene: TRBV24-1
CDR3nt: TGTGCCACCAGTGTCACAGGGTTGCCTGGCTACACCTTC
CDR3aa: CATSVTGLPGYTF

d_gene: TRBD1
j_gene: TRBJ1-3
abundance: once
v_gene: TRBV20-1
CDR3nt: TGCAGTGCTAGAGCCCCAGAGGGACAGGGGAGGAAGGCTGGAAACACCATATATTTT
CDR3aa: CSARAPEGQGRKAGNTIYF

d_gene: NA
j_gene: TRBJ2-5
abundance: few
v_gene: TRBV5-1
CDR3nt: TGCGCCAGCAGCCCCCGGCGATGGCAAGAGACCCAGTACTTC
CDR3aa: CASSPRRWQETQYF

d_gene: NA
j_gene: TRBJ2-1
abundance: many
v_gene: TRBV18
CDR3nt: TGTGCCAGCTCAACCGACTCCAGGGACGAGTTCTTC
CDR3aa: CASSTDSRDEFF

d_gene: NA
j_gene: TRBJ2-5
abundance: few
v_gene: TRBV7-3
CDR3nt: TGTGCCAGCAGCCCCCGAGGCAAAGGGGAGACCCAGTACTTC
CDR3aa: CASSPRGKGETQYF

d_gene: NA
j_gene: TRBJ1-5
abundance: few
v_gene: TRBV5-5
CDR3nt: TGTGCCAGCAGCCCTGGGACGGTCTTCCCTCAGCCCCAGCATTTT
CDR3aa: CASSPGTVFPQPQHF

d_gene: TRBD2
j_gene: TRBJ2-1
abundance: many
v_gene: TRBV5-1
CDR3nt: TGCGCCAGCAGCTTGGGCCTGACTAGCTTTCTCGTGTACAATGAGCAGTTCTTC
CDR3aa: CASSLGLTSFLVYNEQFF

d_gene: NA
j_gene: TRBJ2-2
abundance: NA
v_gene: TRBV20-1
CDR3nt: TGCAGTGCTAGAGATAAGGGCTACTTCACCGGGGAGCTGTTTTTT
CDR3aa: CSARDKGYFTGELFF